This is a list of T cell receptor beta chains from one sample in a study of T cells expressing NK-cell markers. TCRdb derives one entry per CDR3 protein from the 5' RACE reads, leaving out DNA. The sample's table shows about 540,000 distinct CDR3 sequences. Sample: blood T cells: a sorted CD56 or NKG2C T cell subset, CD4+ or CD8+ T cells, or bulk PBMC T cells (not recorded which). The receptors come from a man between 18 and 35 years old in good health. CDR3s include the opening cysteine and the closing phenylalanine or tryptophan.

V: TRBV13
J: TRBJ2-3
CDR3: CASSSSAAGGPYTQYF

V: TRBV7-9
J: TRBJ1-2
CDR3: CASSWDRDGYTF

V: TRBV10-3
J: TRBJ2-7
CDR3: CAISGGGRAFEQYF

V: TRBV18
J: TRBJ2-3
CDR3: CASSPQLAGARTDTQYF

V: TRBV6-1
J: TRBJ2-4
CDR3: CASTDPGTRNIQYF

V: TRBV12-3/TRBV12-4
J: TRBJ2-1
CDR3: CASSFGLANNEQFF

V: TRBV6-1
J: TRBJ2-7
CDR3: CASAVQGSYEQYF

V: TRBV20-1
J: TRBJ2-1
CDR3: CSARDRGTTFDEQFF

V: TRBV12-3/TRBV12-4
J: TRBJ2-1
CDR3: CASSRLLGLAGGEQFF

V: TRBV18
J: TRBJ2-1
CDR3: CASSRTSGGNEQFF

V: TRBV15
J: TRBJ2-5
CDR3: CATSSILAGGQETQYF

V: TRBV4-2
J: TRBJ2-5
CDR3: CASPQLAEETQYF

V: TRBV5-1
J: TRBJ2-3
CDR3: CASEPGGTYTDTQYF

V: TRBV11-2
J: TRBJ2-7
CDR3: CASSLEGVRVAYEQYF

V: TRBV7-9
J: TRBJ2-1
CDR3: CASSLLGMDEQFF

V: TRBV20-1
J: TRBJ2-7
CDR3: CSASAGQPLYEQYF

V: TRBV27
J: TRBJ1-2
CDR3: CASSPSTSFFGYTF

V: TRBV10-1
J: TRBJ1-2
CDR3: CASLTNSSGSYGYTF

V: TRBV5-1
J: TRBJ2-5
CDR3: CASSPRTAGVETQYF

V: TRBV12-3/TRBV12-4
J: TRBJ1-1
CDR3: CASGQDYNTEAFF

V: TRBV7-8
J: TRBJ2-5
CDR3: CASSLIGGRAAETQYF

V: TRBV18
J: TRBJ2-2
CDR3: CASSPKATGELFF

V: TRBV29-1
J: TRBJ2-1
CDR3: CSVGAQGSYNEQFF

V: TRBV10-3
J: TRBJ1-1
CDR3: CAISDARGGRAFF

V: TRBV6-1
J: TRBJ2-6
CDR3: CASRQASLHSGANVLTF

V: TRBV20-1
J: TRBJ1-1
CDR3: CSAQTPGQVLKNTEAFF

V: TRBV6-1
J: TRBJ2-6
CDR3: CASSRQGLGGGANVLTF

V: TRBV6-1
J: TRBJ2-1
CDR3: CASRAGHNEQFF

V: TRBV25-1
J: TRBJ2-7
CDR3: CASRLAGGPSEQYF

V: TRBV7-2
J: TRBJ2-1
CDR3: CASSLRVGPSSYNEQFF

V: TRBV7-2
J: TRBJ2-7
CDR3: CASSLLADFYEQYF

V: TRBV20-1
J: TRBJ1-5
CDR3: CSARDMEQGNQPQHF

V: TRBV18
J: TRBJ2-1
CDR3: CASSPLAGGSSYNEQFF

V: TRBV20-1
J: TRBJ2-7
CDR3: CSARDEERGQREQYF

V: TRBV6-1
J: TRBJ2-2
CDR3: CASSQGLAGGPGSGELFF

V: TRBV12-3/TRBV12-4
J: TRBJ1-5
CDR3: CASSWGGGNNQPQHF

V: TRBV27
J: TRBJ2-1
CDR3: CASRTRLADEQFF

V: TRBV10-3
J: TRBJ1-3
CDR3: CAISESEGNTIYF

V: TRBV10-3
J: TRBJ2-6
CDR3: CAITGQLLSGANVLTF

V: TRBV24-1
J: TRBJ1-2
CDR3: CATSDHLKEGSDGYTF